Following are 25 T cell receptor beta chains from one sample sequenced in a study of regulatory T cells in long-lasting Graves disease. TCR beta libraries were built with iRepertoire HTBI primers and Arm-PCR of CDR3 regions. MiXCR, run by TCRdb on the multiplex PCR reads, gives a single entry per CDR3 protein. Of under 300,000 distinct CDR3 sequences in the sample, around 20% are singletons; the top ten hold roughly 13%. Time point specified: newly diagnosed GD, antithyroid drugs for less than 3 months. Following extraction of RNA from PBMCs, that RNA was used to make the TCR library. Sequences were derived from peripheral blood mononuclear cells (PBMCs), sampled at new diagnosis, from a patient treated with antithyroid drugs. All receptors come from a female donor with Graves disease.

This clonotype came up many times. The CDR3 region has the DNA TGTGCCAGCAGCTTAATTCTGGGGACCTACGAGCAGTACTTC. This encodes CASSLILGTYEQYF. The chain joins TRBV7-2 to TRBJ2-7; D uncertain. Germline CDR1 SGHTA, CDR2 FQGNSA. V was trimmed by 2 bases and J by 2 bases, leaving 10 bases between them. The CDR3 sequence is 14 residues long.

The table lists this clonotype with many counts. The J gene is TRBJ2-2, the V gene TRBV6-1; D is possibly TRBD2 (5 bases). CDR1 is MNHNS, CDR2 SASEGT, per germline. CDR3 size: 13 residues. V was pared by 8 bases and J by 1 base, with 8 bases between. CDR3 in amino acids: CASVGLNTGELFF. The DNA for the CDR3 is TGTGCCAGCGTTGGACTGAACACCGGGGAGCTGTTTTTT.

This clonotype was seen ten or more times. The chain uses TRBV7-2 and TRBJ2-7; D may be TRBD1 or TRBD2 (5 bases each). Trimming stripped 5 bases from V and 0 bases from J, with 14 bases between. In germline, CDR1 is SGHTA, CDR2 FQGNSA. This CDR3 region has 15 residues. The CDR3 DNA is TGTGCCAGCAGCACCGGGGACCGCTCCTCCTACGAGCAGTACTTC. It is translated as CASSTGDRSSYEQYF.

This sequence joins TRBV6-2 or TRBV6-3 and TRBJ2-7; TRBD2 matches 10 bases. Looked up from germline, CDR1 is MNHEY and CDR2 is SVGEGT. V lost 7 bases to trimming and J lost 5 bases; unmatched junction nucleotides: 8. This CDR3 spans 14 amino acids. The CDR3, as DNA: TGTGCCAGCACCACCGGGACTAGCGTTCACGAGCAGTACTTC. The encoded protein is CASTTGTSVHEQYF.

The V call is TRBV6-2 or TRBV6-3, the J call TRBJ2-3, with D perhaps TRBD2 (6 bases). V lost 6 bases to trimming and J lost 1 base, with 14 bases between them. The germline V gene has CDR1 MNHEY and CDR2 SVGEGT. CDR3 length: 15 residues. The chain's CDR3 is CASRSTSLGTDTQYF. CDR3 nucleotides: TGTGCCAGCAGGTCCACTAGCCTGGGCACAGATACGCAGTATTTT.

This clonotype came up many times. The chain links TRBV29-1 to TRBJ1-2, with 7 bases matching TRBD1. In germline, CDR1 is SQVTM, CDR2 ANQGSEA. The junction had 11 bases not matched to a gene; V was cut back by 7 bases and J by 6 bases. The CDR3 sequence is 13 residues long. The CDR3 DNA reads TGCAGCGCCGGCCCCGAGACAGGGAATGGCTACACCTTC. This gives the protein CSAGPETGNGYTF.

This clonotype was seen only a few times. This chain joins TRBV4-1 and TRBJ1-6; D is uncertain. The V end was cut by 1 base, the J end by 7 bases, with 8 bases between. CDR3 length equals 14 residues. Looked up from germline, CDR1 is MGHRA and CDR2 is YSYEKL. CDR3 DNA: TGCGCCAGCAGCCAAGGTTTTCTCAATTCACCCCTCCACTTT. Amino acid sequence: CASSQGFLNSPLHF.

This clonotype was seen only a few times. The CDR3 region has the DNA TGTGCCAGCAGCCTTGCGTTCAATGAGCAGTTCTTC. As protein: CASSLAFNEQFF. The V call is TRBV5-4, the J call TRBJ2-1; D ambiguous. The CDR3 spans 12 residues. Trimming cost V 4 bases and J 6 bases, with 8 bases left between them. Germline V gene data show CDR1 as SGHNT and CDR2 as YYREEE (reference sequence).

This clonotype occurred many times. The V call is TRBV3-1, the J call TRBJ1-1; D is unresolved. Between the trimmed V and J ends, which lost 1 base and 6 bases, there was a span of 15 bases. Per germline, CDR1 LGHDT and CDR2 YNNKEL (reference sequence). This CDR3 spans 15 amino acids. The DNA for the CDR3 is TGTGCCAGCAGCCAAGTGTTCAACCCCGCGGCTGAAGCTTTCTTT. As protein: CASSQVFNPAAEAFF.

Notes on this clonotype: Possible read error: a much larger clone is one base away. V gene TRBV29-1 combines with J gene TRBJ2-7; D uncertain. Trimming took off 4 bases at V and 7 bases at J, with 11 bases between the two ends. The CDR3 contains 11 residues. Germline loops: CDR1 SQVTM, CDR2 ANQGSEA. The CDR3 DNA reads as TGCAGCGTTGCAACAATTTGGGAGCAGTACTTC. Translated, it gives CSVATIWEQYF.

This clonotype was detected ten times or more. The chain combines TRBV12-5 with TRBJ1-1; D unresolved. Trimming took 7 bases from V and 2 from J, leaving 8 bases between them. This CDR3 is built from 12 residues. CDR1 LGHNT and CDR2 FRNRAP come from the germline V gene. For the CDR3, the DNA is TGTGCTAGTGCCATGCCCAACACTGAAGCTTTCTTT. It codes for CASAMPNTEAFF.

CDR3 nucleotides: TGTGCCAGCAGCGAGAACCAGGGATACAATGAGCAGTTCTTC. Its protein is CASSENQGYNEQFF. This chain connects TRBV7-3 to TRBJ2-1, with a weak D call TRBD1 (5 bases). The ends were cut back, 5 bases at V and 4 bases at J, with 12 bases in the middle. This CDR3 has 14 amino acids. CDR1 is SGHTA and CDR2 is FQGTGA in the germline V gene.

A remark on this clonotype: A much bigger clone sits one base away, suggesting this may be a read error. The V call is TRBV29-1, the J call TRBJ2-1, with 9 bases matching TRBD2. The CDR3 has 13 amino acids. Germline V gene sequence: CDR1 SQVTM, CDR2 ANQGSEA. CDR3 DNA sequence: TGCGGCGGGGGGGGGAGGTCCTACAATGAGCAGTTCTTC. This translates into CGGGGRSYNEQFF.

This clonotype was observed a single time. The rearrangement joins TRBV11-2 to TRBJ2-5, with 10 bases fitting TRBD2. V shed 2 bases and J 4 bases; nucleotides not matched to a gene: 7. Germline V gene data show CDR1 as SGHAT and CDR2 as FQNNGV. The CDR3 length is 16 residues. The CDR3: CASSLSSGGAAETQYF. CDR3 nucleotide sequence: TGTGCCAGCAGCTTATCCAGCGGGGGGGCCGCAGAGACCCAGTACTTC.

This clonotype appeared many times. The chain joins TRBV2 to TRBJ1-3; D call uncertain. The V end lost 8 bases, the J end lost 0 bases, and 8 bases lay between the germline ends. Per the germline V gene, CDR1 is SNHLY and CDR2 is FYNNEI. The CDR3 runs to 13 residues. The CDR3, as DNA: TGTGCCAGCTCCGATTTCTCTGGAAACACCATATATTTT. Its protein is CASSDFSGNTIYF.

In its sample, this clonotype was seen many times. CDR3 in amino acids: CAISEGQGSLYEQYF. CDR3 nucleotides: TGTGCCATCAGTGAGGGACAGGGCTCTCTCTACGAGCAGTACTTC. The chain has TRBV10-3 and TRBJ2-7, with 8 nucleotides matching TRBD1. The CDR3 loop spans 15 amino acids. After removal of 2 bases from V and 3 bases from J, the junction contained 6 bases not matched to a gene. Germline V gene sequence: CDR1 ENHRY, CDR2 SYGVKD.

This clonotype was counted at least ten times. The CDR3 spells CASSPPRPSGNTIYF. In nucleotides, the CDR3 is TGTGCCAGCTCACCACCGCGGCCCTCTGGAAACACCATATATTTT. The V call is TRBV18, the J call TRBJ1-3, with unresolved D. The germline V and J ends were trimmed by 0 bases and 0 bases, with 6 bases remaining between them. The CDR3 length is 15 residues. CDR1 and CDR2 from the germline V gene are KGHSH and LQKENI.

This clonotype appeared many times. This chain connects TRBV29-1 to TRBJ2-5; D is unclear. Germline lookup yields CDR1 SQVTM and CDR2 ANQGSEA. V was cut by 7 bases and J by 0 bases, with 9 bases left in between. This CDR3 comprises 12 residues. CDR3 sequence (DNA): TGCAGCGCCGGCGAGTACCAAGAGACCCAGTACTTC. Protein sequence: CSAGEYQETQYF.

Details on this clonotype: A read error likely explains this, since a far larger clone differs by one base. The chain has TRBV7-9 and TRBJ1-4; D gene uncertain. Germline V lookup: CDR1 SEHNR, CDR2 FQNEAQ (reference sequence). Trimming shortened V by 6 bases and J by 0 bases, and 11 bases separated the two germline ends. CDR3 length: 15 residues. The CDR3 DNA sequence: TGTGCCAGCAGTTACGGCGGGACAACTAATGAAAAACTGTTTTTT. Amino acids: CASSYGGTTNEKLFF.

This clonotype was counted many times. This chain joins TRBV10-3 and TRBJ2-5; no clear D. There are 14 residues in the CDR3. Germline CDR1 is ENHRY and CDR2 is SYGVKD. Trimming took 5 bases from V and 1 from J, leaving 11 bases between them. The CDR3 here is CAISPGRSQETQYF. The DNA of the CDR3 is TGTGCCATCAGTCCCGGGCGCAGCCAAGAGACCCAGTACTTC.

This clonotype has ten or more counts. The V gene is TRBV10-3, the J gene TRBJ2-7, with 7 bases that match TRBD1. V lost 5 bases and J lost 2; bases outside the gene matches: 6. The CDR3 consists of 14 residues. CDR1 ENHRY and CDR2 SYGVKD come from the germline V gene. Here the CDR3 DNA reads TGTGCCATCAGTACCACGACAGGGACCTACGAGCAGTACTTC. Amino acids: CAISTTTGTYEQYF.

This clonotype has a count of ten or more. The chain combines TRBV4-3 with TRBJ2-2; D is uncertain. Trimming removed 2 bases at V and 0 bases at J, with 10 bases between. The CDR3 runs 16 residues. CDR1 and CDR2 (germline): LGHNA, YSLEER. CDR3 DNA sequence: TGCGCCAGCAGCCAACAGGCTTCCGCGAACACCGGGGAGCTGTTTTTT. Protein sequence: CASSQQASANTGELFF.

This clonotype was picked up a small number of times. A far larger clone is one base from this, pointing to a likely read error. This rearrangement joins TRBV2 to TRBJ2-1; 9 bases agree with TRBD2. V trimming: 6 bases; J trimming: 7 bases; junction bases outside the gene matches: 16. Germline loops: CDR1 SNHLY, CDR2 FYNNEI. This CDR3 contains 17 residues. The CDR3 coding sequence is TGTGCCAGCAGCCAAGAAGGTCCTAGCGGGGAGGCAAATGAGCAGTTCTTC. This translates into CASSQEGPSGEANEQFF.

The chain has TRBV2 and TRBJ2-5; 7 bases are a match to TRBD1. Germline assignment: CDR1 SNHLY and CDR2 FYNNEI. The CDR3 contains 14 residues. V gave up 7 bases and J gave up 5 bases; unmatched junction bases: 10. CDR3 DNA: TGTGCCAGCAAGGAAGTAGGGGGCGGGGAGACCCAGTACTTC. It yields the protein CASKEVGGGETQYF.

The sample holds many counts of this clonotype. The rearrangement uses TRBV19 and TRBJ2-1, with 10 bases identical to TRBD2. The CDR3 loop spans 17 amino acids. In germline, CDR1 is LNHDA, CDR2 SQIVND (reference sequence). The V gene end was trimmed by 3 bases and the J gene end by 6 bases; junction bases not matched to a gene: 11. The CDR3 coding sequence is TGTGCCAGTAGTATTAGGTCCCCTAGCGGGAGACTCAATGAGCAGTTCTTC. Translation: CASSIRSPSGRLNEQFF.